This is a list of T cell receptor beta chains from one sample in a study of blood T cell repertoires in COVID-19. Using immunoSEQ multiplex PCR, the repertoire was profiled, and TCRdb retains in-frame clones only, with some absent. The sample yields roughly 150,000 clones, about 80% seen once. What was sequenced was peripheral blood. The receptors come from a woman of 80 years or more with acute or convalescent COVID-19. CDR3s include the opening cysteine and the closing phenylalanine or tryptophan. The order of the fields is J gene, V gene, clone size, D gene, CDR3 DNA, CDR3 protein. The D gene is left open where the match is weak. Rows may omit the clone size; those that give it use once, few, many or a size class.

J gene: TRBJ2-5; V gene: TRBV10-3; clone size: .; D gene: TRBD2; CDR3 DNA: TGTGCCATCGGAGGACTAGCGGGAGGAGGAACGTCTTTCCAAGAGACCCAGTACTTC; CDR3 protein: CAIGGLAGGGTSFQETQYF
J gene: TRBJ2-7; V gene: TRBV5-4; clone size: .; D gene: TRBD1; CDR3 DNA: TGTGCCAGCAGCCCGCAGGGGGCCCACGAGCAGTACTTC; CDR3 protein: CASSPQGAHEQYF
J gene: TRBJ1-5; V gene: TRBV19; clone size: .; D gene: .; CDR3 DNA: TGTGCCAGTAGTATAGAGGCTGATCAGCCCCAGCATTTT; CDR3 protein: CASSIEADQPQHF
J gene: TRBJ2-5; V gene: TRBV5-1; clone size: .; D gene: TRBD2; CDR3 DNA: TGCGCCAGCAGCTTAGGGACTAGCGGGGGTGGTGAAGAGACCCAGTACTTC; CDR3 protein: CASSLGTSGGGEETQYF
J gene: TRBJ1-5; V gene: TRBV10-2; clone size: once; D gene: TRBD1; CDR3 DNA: TGCGCCAGCAGCACCGGGACAGGGGGCGTTCAGCCCCAGCATTTT; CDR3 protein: CASSTGTGGVQPQHF
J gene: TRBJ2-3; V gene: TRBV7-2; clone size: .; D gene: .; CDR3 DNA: TGTGCCAGCAGTCGGGGGAACACAGATACGCAGTATTTT; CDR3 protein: CASSRGNTDTQYF
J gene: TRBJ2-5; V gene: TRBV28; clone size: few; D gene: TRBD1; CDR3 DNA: TGTGCCAGCAGCAATCCCGGGACAGGGGGGCGGGAGACCCAGTACTTC; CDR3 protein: CASSNPGTGGRETQYF
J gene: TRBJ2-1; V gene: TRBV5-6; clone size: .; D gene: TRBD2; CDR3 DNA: TGTGCCAGCAGCTGGGGACTAGGAGGTGAGGAGCGTAACAATGAGCAGTTCTTC; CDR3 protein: CASSWGLGGEERNNEQFF
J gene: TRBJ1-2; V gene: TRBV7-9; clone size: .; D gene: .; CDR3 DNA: TGTGCCAGCAGCTTCGGGTCTAATAACTATGGCTACACCTTC; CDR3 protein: CASSFGSNNYGYTF
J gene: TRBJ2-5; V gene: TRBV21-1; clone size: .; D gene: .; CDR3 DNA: TGTGCCAGCAGCTACCGGGACAGTCTCCCAGAGACCCAGTACTTC; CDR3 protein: CASSYRDSLPETQYF
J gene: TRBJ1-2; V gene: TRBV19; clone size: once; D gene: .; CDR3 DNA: TGTGCCAGCGCAGGGACTAACTATGGCTACACCTTC; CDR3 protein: CASAGTNYGYTF
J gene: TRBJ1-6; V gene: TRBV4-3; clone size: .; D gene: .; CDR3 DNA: TGCGCCAGCAGCGAACGATTCGGTTCACCCCTCCACTTT; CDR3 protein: CASSERFGSPLHF
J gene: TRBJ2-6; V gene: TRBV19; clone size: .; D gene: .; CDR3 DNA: TGTGCCAGTAGTATAGAGCGATTCTCTGGGGCCAACGTCCTGACTTTC; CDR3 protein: CASSIERFSGANVLTF
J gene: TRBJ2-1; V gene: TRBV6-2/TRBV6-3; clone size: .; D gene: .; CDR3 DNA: TGTGCCAGCAGATACTCAGAATTGGGGGGTGAGCAGTTCTTC; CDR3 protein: CASRYSELGGEQFF
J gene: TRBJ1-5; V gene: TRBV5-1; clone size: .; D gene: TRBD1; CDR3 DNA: TGCGCCAGCAGCTCGACAGGGGGCGATCAGCCCCAGCATTTT; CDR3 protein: CASSSTGGDQPQHF
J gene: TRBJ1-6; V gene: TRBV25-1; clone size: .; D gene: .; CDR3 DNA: TGTGCCAGCAGTGACCCGGGGTTAAATTCACCCCTCCACTTT; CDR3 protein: CASSDPGLNSPLHF
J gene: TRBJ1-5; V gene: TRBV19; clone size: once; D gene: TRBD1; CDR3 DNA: TGTGCCAGTAGTAAATCTGGACAGGGGGGTCAGCCCCAGCATTTT; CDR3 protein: CASSKSGQGGQPQHF
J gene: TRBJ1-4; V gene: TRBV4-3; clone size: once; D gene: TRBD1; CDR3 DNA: TGCGCCAGCAGCCAAGATCTGCAGGGGGCCGGTGAAAAACTGTTTTTT; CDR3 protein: CASSQDLQGAGEKLFF
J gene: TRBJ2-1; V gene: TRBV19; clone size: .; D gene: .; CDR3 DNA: TGTGCCAGTAGTATAGACACAGGCCCCCGGTTCTTC; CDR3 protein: CASSIDTGPRFF
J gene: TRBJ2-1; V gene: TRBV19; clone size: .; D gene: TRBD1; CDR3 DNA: TGTGCCAGTAGCATCCCGGGACAGGGGTACAATGAGCAGTTCTTC; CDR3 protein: CASSIPGQGYNEQFF
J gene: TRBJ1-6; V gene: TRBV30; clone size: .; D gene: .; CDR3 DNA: TGTGCCTGGAGTCGGGGGGTTCATAATTCACCCCTCCACTTT; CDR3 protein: CAWSRGVHNSPLHF
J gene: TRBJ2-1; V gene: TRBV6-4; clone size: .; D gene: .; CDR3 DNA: TGTGCCAGCGGACTATCAGGGGGTGAGCAGTTCTTC; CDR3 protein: CASGLSGGEQFF
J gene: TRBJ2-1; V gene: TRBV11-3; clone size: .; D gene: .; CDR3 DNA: TGTGCCAGCAGCCCCGGTCCCTACAATGAGCAGTTCTTC; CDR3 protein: CASSPGPYNEQFF
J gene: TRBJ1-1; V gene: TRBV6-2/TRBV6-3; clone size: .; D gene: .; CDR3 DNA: TGTGCCAGCAGTGGAATCGCGGGAGCTATGAACACTGAAGCTTTCTTT; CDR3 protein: CASSGIAGAMNTEAFF
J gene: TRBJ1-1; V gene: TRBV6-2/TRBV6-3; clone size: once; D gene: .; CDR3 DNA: TGTGCCAGCAGTTACTCAGGGGGGAACACTGAAGCTTTCTTT; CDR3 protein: CASSYSGGNTEAFF
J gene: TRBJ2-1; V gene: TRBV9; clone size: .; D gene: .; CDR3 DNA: TGTGCCAGCAGCGTAGCTCAGAATAATGAGCAGTTCTTC; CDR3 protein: CASSVAQNNEQFF
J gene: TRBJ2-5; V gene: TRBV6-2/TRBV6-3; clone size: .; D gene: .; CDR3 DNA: TGTGCCAGCAGTTACTCCCCCGGACAGAAAGAGACCCAGTACTTC; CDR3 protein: CASSYSPGQKETQYF
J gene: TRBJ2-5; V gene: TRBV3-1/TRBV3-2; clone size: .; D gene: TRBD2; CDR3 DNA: TGTGCCAGCAGCCAAGTATCTAGCGGGGAGACCCAGTACTTC; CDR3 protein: CASSQVSSGETQYF
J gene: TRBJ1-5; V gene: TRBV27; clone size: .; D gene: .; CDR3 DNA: TGTGCCAGCAGCCATCAGGGACAAGGTCAGCCCCAGCATTTT; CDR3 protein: CASSHQGQGQPQHF
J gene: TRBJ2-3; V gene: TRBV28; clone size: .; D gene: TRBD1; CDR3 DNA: TGTGCCAGCAGAACGGACAGGGGGCCAGATACGCAGTATTTT; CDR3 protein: CASRTDRGPDTQYF
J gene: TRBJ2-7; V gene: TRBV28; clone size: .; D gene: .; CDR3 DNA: TGTGCCAGCAGTTCCGTTAACTACGAGCAGTACTTC; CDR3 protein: CASSSVNYEQYF
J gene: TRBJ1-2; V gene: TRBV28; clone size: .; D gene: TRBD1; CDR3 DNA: TGTGCCAGCAGCGTGACAGGGATCGATGGCTACACCTTC; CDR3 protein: CASSVTGIDGYTF
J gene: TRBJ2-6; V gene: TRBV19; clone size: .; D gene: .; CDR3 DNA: TGTGCCAGTAGTATATCTCCCGGGCAGGGTCTTAGCTCTGGGGCCAACGTCCTGACTTTC; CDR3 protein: CASSISPGQGLSSGANVLTF
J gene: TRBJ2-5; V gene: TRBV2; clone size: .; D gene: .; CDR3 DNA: TGTGCCAGCAGTGACTGGGGCGAGACCCAGTACTTC; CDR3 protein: CASSDWGETQYF
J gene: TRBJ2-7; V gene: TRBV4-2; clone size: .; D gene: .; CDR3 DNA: TGTGCCAGCAGCCGCCAACTAGGAACCGACTACGAGCAGTACTTC; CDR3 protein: CASSRQLGTDYEQYF
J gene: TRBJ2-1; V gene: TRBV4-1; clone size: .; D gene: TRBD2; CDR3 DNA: TGCGCCAGCAGGCGAAACCTAGCGGGAGGCTACAATGAGCAGTTCTTC; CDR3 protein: CASRRNLAGGYNEQFF
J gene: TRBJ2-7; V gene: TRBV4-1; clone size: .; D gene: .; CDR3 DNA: TGCGCCAGCAGCCAAGAACAGGTCTTTTACGAGCAGTACTTC; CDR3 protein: CASSQEQVFYEQYF
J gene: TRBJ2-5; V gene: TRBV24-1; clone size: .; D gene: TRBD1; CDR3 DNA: TGTGCCACCGCCGGGACAGGGGGCGAAGAGGGCCTGGAGACCCAGTACTTC; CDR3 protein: CATAGTGGEEGLETQYF
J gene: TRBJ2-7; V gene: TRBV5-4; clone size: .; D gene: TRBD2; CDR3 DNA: TGTGCCAGCAGCTACGGCGGGAGGGGCCACGAGCAGTACTTC; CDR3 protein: CASSYGGRGHEQYF
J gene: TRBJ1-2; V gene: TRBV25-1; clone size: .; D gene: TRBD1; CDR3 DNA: TGTGCCAGCAAGGACAGGACAAATGGCTACACCTTC; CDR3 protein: CASKDRTNGYTF
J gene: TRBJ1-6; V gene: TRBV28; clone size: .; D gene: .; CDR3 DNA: TGTGCCAGCACCCCGGCCGGGGGAGGTGTTCAGAGCTCCTATAATTCACCCCTCCACTTT; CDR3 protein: CASTPAGGGVQSSYNSPLHF
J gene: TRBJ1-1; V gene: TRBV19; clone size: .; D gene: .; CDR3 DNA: TGTGCCAGTAGTATCTCGGGGGTGAGGACTGAAGCTTTCTTT; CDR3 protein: CASSISGVRTEAFF
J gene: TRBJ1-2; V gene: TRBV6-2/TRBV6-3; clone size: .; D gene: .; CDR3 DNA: TGTGCCAGCAGTCACTCTCCTACGGTTTATGGCTACACCTTC; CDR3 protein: CASSHSPTVYGYTF
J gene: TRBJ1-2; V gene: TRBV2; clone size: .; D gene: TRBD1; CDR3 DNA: TGTGCCAGCGGTTTTCAGGGGGCGAGTGGCTACACCTTC; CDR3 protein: CASGFQGASGYTF
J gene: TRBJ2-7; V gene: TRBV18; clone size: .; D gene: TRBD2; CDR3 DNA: TGTGCCAGCTCACCAACCTATATCGGGGGGTCCTACGAGCAGTACTTC; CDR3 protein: CASSPTYIGGSYEQYF
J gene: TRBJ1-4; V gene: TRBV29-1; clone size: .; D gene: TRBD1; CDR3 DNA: TGCAGCGTTAGACAGGGGCATCGGGAAAAACTGTTTTTT; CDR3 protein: CSVRQGHREKLFF
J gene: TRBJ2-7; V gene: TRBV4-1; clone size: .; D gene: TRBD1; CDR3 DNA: TGCGCCAGCAGCCAAGTCGGGACAGGGCTGTACTTC; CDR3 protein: CASSQVGTGLYF
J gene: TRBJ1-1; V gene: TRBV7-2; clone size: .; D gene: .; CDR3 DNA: TGTGCCAGCAGCTTAGCGGGAGGGTGGGCCATCGTTGAAGCTTTCTTT; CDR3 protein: CASSLAGGWAIVEAFF
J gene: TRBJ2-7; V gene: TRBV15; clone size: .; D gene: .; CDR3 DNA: TGTGCCACCAGCAGAGATCGGGTCAGGGGAAGCGTCTACGAGCAGTACTTC; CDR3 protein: CATSRDRVRGSVYEQYF
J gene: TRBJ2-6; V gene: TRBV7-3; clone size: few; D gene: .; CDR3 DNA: TGTGCCAGCAGCTTACTCGGAGGGGGCGTTGGGGCCAACGTCCTGACTTTC; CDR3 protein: CASSLLGGGVGANVLTF
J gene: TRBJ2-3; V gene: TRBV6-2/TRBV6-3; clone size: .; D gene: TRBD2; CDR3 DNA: TGTGCCAGCAGTTATCGGACTAGCGGTACAGATACGCAGTATTTT; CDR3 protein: CASSYRTSGTDTQYF
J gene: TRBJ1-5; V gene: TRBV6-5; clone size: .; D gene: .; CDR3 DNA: TGTGCCAGCAGCGGCTCTACAGATAGCAATCAGCCCCAGCATTTT; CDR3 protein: CASSGSTDSNQPQHF
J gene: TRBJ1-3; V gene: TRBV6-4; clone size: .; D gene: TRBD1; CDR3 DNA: TGTGCCAGCAGGGGGACAGGGGCGAACTCTGGAAACACCATATATTTT; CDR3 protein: CASRGTGANSGNTIYF